Below are 13 T cell receptor beta chains sequenced from a single sample in a study of control samples from healthy donors and cancer patients. Profiling relied on immunoSEQ multiplex PCR, and the TCRdb table lists in-frame clones only, not all of them. In the table there are about 36,000 clones, 85% to 95% of which are singletons. The source material was PBMCs. These receptors came from a man aged 35 to 55 with colorectal cancer.

The chain recombines TRBV4-3 with TRBJ1-4, with D possibly TRBD1 on 6 matching bases. Deletions cut 3 bases from V and 5 bases from J, with 19 bases between. This CDR3 region has 17 residues. Germline V gives CDR1 LGHNA, CDR2 YSLEER. The DNA of the CDR3 is TGCGCCAGCAGCCACCCCGGGGGGGCGACTTCCAATGAAAAACTGTTTTTT. Residues: CASSHPGGATSNEKLFF.

The chain combines TRBV5-4 with TRBJ2-7; D is perhaps TRBD2 (6 bases). The length of the CDR3 is 14 residues. CDR1 and CDR2 from the germline V gene are SGHNT and YYREEE (reference sequence). Trimming took 6 bases from V and 0 from J, leaving 13 bases between them. CDR3 sequence (DNA): TGTGCCAGCATTGATAGCGGAAACTCCTACGAGCAGTACTTC. Residues: CASIDSGNSYEQYF.

The chain recombines TRBV19 with TRBJ1-5; D perhaps matches TRBD1 (6 bases). V shed 1 base and J shed 4 bases, with 11 bases lying between them. The CDR3 spans 15 residues. In germline, CDR1 is LNHDA, CDR2 SQIVND (reference sequence). CDR3 loop: CASSIAEQGNQPQHF. Here the CDR3 DNA reads TGTGCCAGTAGTATAGCTGAACAGGGAAATCAGCCCCAGCATTTT. The full variable domain, in which reference TRBV19 and TRBJ1-5 provide the parts outside the CDR3, is DGGITQSPKYLFRKEGQNVTLSCEQNLNHDAMYWYRQDPGQGLRLIYYSQIVNDFQKGDIAEGYSVSREKKESFPLTVTSAQKNPTAFYLCASSIAEQGNQPQHFGDGTRLSIL.

The V and J genes are TRBV30 and TRBJ2-5; D is unclear. Germline values: CDR1 GTSNPN, CDR2 SVGIG (reference sequence). CDR3 size: 15 residues. V was clipped by 3 bases and J by 3 bases, with 17 bases between them. CDR3: CAWSLPRTAKETQYF. The DNA of the CDR3 is TGTGCCTGGAGCCTCCCCCGGACGGCCAAAGAGACCCAGTACTTC.

The chain's CDR3 is CASSSTTRDKETQYF. The CDR3 bases are TGTGCCAGCAGCTCGACGACCCGGGACAAAGAGACCCAGTACTTC. This chain links TRBV7-2 with TRBJ2-5; D may be TRBD1 (6 bases). CDR1 SGHTA and CDR2 FQGNSA come from the germline V gene. The germline V and J ends were trimmed by 4 bases and 3 bases, with 15 bases remaining between them. The CDR3 length is 15 residues.

The DNA for the CDR3 is TGTGCCAGCAGTCGTCGCCCCTATACCGGGGAGCTGTTTTTT. Translation gives CASSRRPYTGELFF. This chain joins TRBV6-5 and TRBJ2-2; D remains unclear. Germline V lookup: CDR1 MNHEY, CDR2 SVGAGI. Trimming stripped 5 bases from V and 5 bases from J, with 12 bases between. The CDR3 consists of 14 residues.

In its sample, this clone was seen a few times. An end of the junction does not agree with germline; a read error may underlie this. V usage is TRBV19 and J usage is TRBJ1-3; D is uncertain. This CDR3 is 11 amino acids long. Per the germline V gene, CDR1 is LNHDA and CDR2 is SQIVND (reference sequence). Here the CDR3 DNA reads TGCGCTTCACGGTCTGGAAACACCATATATTTT. It specifies CASRSGNTIYF.

V gene TRBV5-1 combines with J gene TRBJ1-1, with a tentative D call TRBD1 (6 bases). The length of the CDR3 is 16 residues. Germline CDR1 and CDR2: SGHRS and YFSETQ. V was pared by 5 bases and J by 1 base, with 18 bases between. The CDR3 region has the DNA TGCGCCAGCAGTCGACAGGTGCGGGGGGCGAACACTGAAGCTTTCTTT. Residues: CASSRQVRGANTEAFF.

The chain recombines TRBV2 with TRBJ2-7; D might be TRBD1 or TRBD2, each matching 5 bases. CDR1 and CDR2 (germline): SNHLY, FYNNEI. This CDR3 has 19 amino acids. The ends were cut back, 6 bases at V and 5 bases at J, with 32 bases in the middle. The CDR3 bases are TGTGCCAGCAGGGGGGAGTCTGTAGCTTGGGCGAGGAGAATCAACGAGCAGTACTTC. Protein: CASRGESVAWARRINEQYF.

This chain links TRBV19 with TRBJ1-1, with TRBD1 matching 9 bases. Germline-derived CDR1 and CDR2 are LNHDA and SQIVND (reference sequence). CDR3 length equals 14 residues. After removal of 4 bases from V and 5 bases from J, the junction contained 5 bases not matched to a gene. CDR3 bases: TGTGCCAGTAGTACCCGGGGACAGGGTACTGAAGCTTTCTTT. Protein product: CASSTRGQGTEAFF.

The sample holds one count of this clone. The chain carries TRBV19 and TRBJ2-7; 7 nucleotides line up with TRBD2. Trimming removed 9 bases from V and 2 bases from J; junction bases left unmatched: 10. Germline V gene data show CDR1 as LNHDA and CDR2 as SQIVND (reference sequence). This CDR3 is 14 amino acids long. The CDR3 here is CASSLGGRTYEQYF. For the CDR3, the DNA is TGTGCCAGCTCCCTCGGGGGGAGAACCTACGAGCAGTACTTC. The complete variable domain, with remaining parts taken from reference TRBV19 and TRBJ2-7, reads DGGITQSPKYLFRKEGQNVTLSCEQNLNHDAMYWYRQDPGQGLRLIYYSQIVNDFQKGDIAEGYSVSREKKESFPLTVTSAQKNPTAFYLCASSLGGRTYEQYFGPGTRLTVT.

The chain combines TRBV30 with TRBJ1-1; D is uncertain. The CDR3 extends over 12 amino acids. Germline-derived CDR1 and CDR2 are GTSNPN and SVGIG (reference sequence). Trimming pared 0 bases from V and 4 bases from J, leaving 6 bases between. CDR3 in amino acids: CAWSVRGTEAFF. Here the CDR3 DNA reads TGTGCCTGGAGTGTACGAGGCACTGAAGCTTTCTTT.

The chain recombines TRBV9 with TRBJ2-3; the D gene could be TRBD1 or TRBD2 (6 bases each). Germline V CDR1 and CDR2: SGDLS, YYNGEE. This CDR3 contains 16 residues. Trimming took off 0 bases at V and 3 bases at J, with 14 bases between the two ends. In DNA form, the CDR3 reads TGTGCCAGCAGCGTAGTTGGGGGGCCTTTGACAGATACGCAGTATTTT. Translating it yields CASSVVGGPLTDTQYF.